Each of the 24 T cell receptor beta chains below was sequenced from the same sample in a study of blood T cell repertoires in COVID-19. Clones were read by immunoSEQ multiplex PCR, and TCRdb kept only the in-frame ones, dropping some. The table has about 180,000 clones, roughly 87% seen once; the top ten hold roughly 1.2%. Sequenced input: PBMCs or T cells enriched from blood (not recorded which). Receptors were obtained from a human donor with acute COVID-19. The donor label of this sample is uncertain.

The rearrangement links TRBV5-1 to TRBJ2-5; no definite D call. CDR1 and CDR2 from the germline V gene are SGHRS and YFSETQ. The CDR3 spans 13 residues. V shed 6 bases and J shed 3 bases, with 12 bases lying between them. The CDR3 bases are TGCGCCAGCAAGACACCTTCGGAAGAGACCCAGTACTTC. Its translation is CASKTPSEETQYF.

The genes are TRBV7-9 and TRBJ1-3, with D perhaps TRBD1 (6 bases). This CDR3 has 15 residues. The V end lost 3 bases, the J end lost 1 base, and 10 bases lay between the germline ends. Per germline, CDR1 SEHNR and CDR2 FQNEAQ (reference sequence). CDR3 DNA: TGTGCCAGCAGCTTGACAGGTTCATCTGGAAACACCATATATTTT. Protein: CASSLTGSSGNTIYF.

A single count supports this clone. The J gene is TRBJ1-2, the V gene TRBV2; tentatively, D is TRBD1 (6 bases). The CDR3 has 17 residues. Per germline, CDR1 SNHLY and CDR2 FYNNEI. V lost 5 bases to trimming and J lost 0 bases, with 19 bases between them. The CDR3 spells CASSTKRGGISNYGYTF. The CDR3, as DNA: TGTGCCAGCAGTACCAAGAGGGGGGGGATCTCTAACTATGGCTACACCTTC.

V gene TRBV10-1 combines with J gene TRBJ2-3; D unclear. This CDR3 comprises 14 residues. Trimming took 3 bases from V and 0 from J, leaving 7 bases between them. Germline values: CDR1 WNHNN, CDR2 SYGVQD (reference sequence). The DNA for the CDR3 is TGCGCCAGCAGTGACCTAACGAGCACAGATACGCAGTATTTT. Amino acids: CASSDLTSTDTQYF.

The chain carries TRBV29-1 and TRBJ1-4; D ambiguous. The CDR3 has 12 amino acids. Germline lookup yields CDR1 SQVTM and CDR2 ANQGSEA. Trimming left V 4 bases short and J 4 bases short, with 7 bases between. CDR3 residues: CSVVGYNEKLFF. The DNA of the CDR3 is TGCAGCGTTGTCGGGTATAATGAAAAACTGTTTTTT.

The CDR3 DNA sequence: TGTGCCAGCAGCGCCAATGGGGGGGCCCAAGAGACCCAGTACTTC. Its translation is CASSANGGAQETQYF. V gene TRBV7-2 combines with J gene TRBJ2-5; a possible D gene is TRBD2 (7 bases). Germline CDR1 SGHTA, CDR2 FQGNSA. The V end lost 5 bases, the J end lost 1 base, and 14 bases lay between the germline ends. This CDR3 has 15 amino acids. The full variable domain, its missing parts supplied by reference TRBV7-2 and TRBJ2-5, is GAGVSQSPSNKVTEKGKDVELRCDPISGHTALYWYRQSLGQGLEFLIYFQGNSAPDKSGLPSDRFSAERTGGSVSTLTIQRTQQEDSAVYLCASSANGGAQETQYFGPGTRLLVL.

The chain is built from TRBV14 and TRBJ2-2; D not certain. Trimming took off 1 base at V and 4 bases at J, with 7 bases between the two ends. Germline lookup yields CDR1 SGHDN and CDR2 FVKESK. The CDR3 loop spans 14 amino acids. The CDR3 protein is CASSQAPSTGELFF. The CDR3, as DNA: TGTGCCAGCAGCCAAGCCCCCAGCACCGGGGAGCTGTTTTTT.

The CDR3 DNA reads TGTGCCAGCAGCTTTTGTGGGACAGGGAACACAGATACGCAGTATTTT. It encodes CASSFCGTGNTDTQYF. The chain joins TRBV12-1 to TRBJ2-3; the table's D call, TRBD1, has no DNA check behind it. TRBV12-1 constitutes a pseudogene. This CDR3 has 16 residues.

The chain employs TRBV18 and TRBJ2-3, with no clear D. CDR1 is KGHSH, CDR2 LQKENI, per germline. The V end was cut by 5 bases, the J end by 0 bases, with 3 bases between. The CDR3 spans 12 residues. DNA for the CDR3: TGTGCCAGCTCAACTAGCACAGATACGCAGTATTTT. It codes for CASSTSTDTQYF. Variable domain in full (rest from reference TRBV18 and TRBJ2-3): NAGVMQNPRHLVRRRGQEARLRCSPMKGHSHVYWYRQLPEEGLKFMVYLQKENIIDESGMPKERFSAEFPKEGPSILRIQQVVRGDSAAYFCASSTSTDTQYFGPGTRLTVL.

This sequence joins TRBV30 and TRBJ2-5; a weak D match, TRBD1 (5 bases). Trimming took 3 bases from V and 4 from J, leaving 9 bases between them. The V gene's germline CDR1 is GTSNPN and CDR2 SVGIG (reference sequence). The CDR3 is 12 amino acids. The CDR3 coding sequence is TGTGCCTGGAGCCCAGGGTTAGAGACCCAGTACTTC. Its translation: CAWSPGLETQYF. The full variable domain, completed using reference TRBV30 and TRBJ2-5, is SQTIHQWPATLVQPVGSPLSLECTVEGTSNPNLYWYRQAAGRGLQLLFYSVGIGQISSEVPQNLSASRPQDRQFILSSKKLLLSDSGFYLCAWSPGLETQYFGPGTRLLVL.

The chain has TRBV5-1 and TRBJ1-1; TRBD1 agrees at 8 bases. CDR1 and CDR2 from the germline V gene are SGHRS and YFSETQ. Germline trimming cut 7 bases from V and 5 bases from J; bases unmatched to any gene: 13. The CDR3 length is 15 residues. In nucleotides, the CDR3 is TGCGCCAGCCAGCTCGGACAGGGTTATTTAACTGAAGCTTTCTTT. Protein product: CASQLGQGYLTEAFF.

This chain links TRBV7-6 with TRBJ2-4, with 12 nucleotides matching TRBD2. J lost 1 base, V lost 5 bases, and 3 bases had no gene match. Germline V gene sequence: CDR1 SGHVS, CDR2 FNYEAQ. This CDR3 spans 16 amino acids. In DNA, the CDR3 is TGTGCCAGCAGCGCTAGCGGGGGGGCCGCCAAAAACATTCAGTACTTC. This sequence encodes CASSASGGAAKNIQYF.

For the CDR3, the DNA is TGCGCCAGCAGCCGGGAACCTCCGGCGGGAGCTTTCTTT. Translating gives CASSREPPAGAFF. The chain is built from TRBV5-1 and TRBJ1-1, with D unresolved. Germline V gene data show CDR1 as SGHRS and CDR2 as YFSETQ. V lost 4 bases and J 10 bases, leaving 17 bases between the germline ends. The CDR3 is made up of 13 amino acids.

The chain couples TRBV29-1 to TRBJ2-2; no definite D call. In germline, CDR1 is SQVTM, CDR2 ANQGSEA. Between the trimmed V and J ends, which lost 3 bases and 4 bases, there was a span of 6 bases. The CDR3 runs 12 residues. The CDR3 DNA reads TGCAGCGTTGAGCGACTCACCGGGGAGCTGTTTTTT. As protein: CSVERLTGELFF.

The chain carries TRBV6-2 or TRBV6-3 and TRBJ2-6; TRBD1 matches 12 bases. V trimming: 2 bases; J trimming: 4 bases; junction bases outside the gene matches: 6. Germline CDR1 reads MNHEY; CDR2 reads SVGEGT. This CDR3 spans 18 amino acids. CDR3 loop: CASSYAGQGAGGANVLTF. The CDR3 nucleotides are TGTGCCAGCAGTTACGCGGGACAGGGGGCGGGAGGGGCCAACGTCCTGACTTTC.

The chain's CDR3 is CASSPRRETGELFF. The CDR3 coding sequence is TGTGCCAGCAGCCCACGCCGGGAGACCGGGGAGCTGTTTTTT. The V gene is TRBV7-6, the J gene TRBJ2-2; possible D gene TRBD2, 6 bases. Germline CDR1 SGHVS, CDR2 FNYEAQ. V gave up 5 bases and J gave up 5 bases, with 12 bases separating them. The CDR3 loop spans 14 amino acids.

The chain is built from TRBV6-4 and TRBJ2-3; possibly TRBD2 for D (5 bases). The CDR3 covers 14 residues. Trimming left V 4 bases short and J 1 base short, with 9 bases between. The germline V gene encodes CDR1 MRHNA and CDR2 SNTAGT. The CDR3 here is CASSASGGTDTQYF. The CDR3 DNA sequence: TGTGCCAGCAGTGCTTCCGGGGGCACAGATACGCAGTATTTT.

This rearrangement joins TRBV19 to TRBJ2-7, with 8 bases fitting TRBD2. CDR1 and CDR2 from the germline V gene are LNHDA and SQIVND (reference sequence). Unmatched junction bases numbered 7, after V lost 6 bases and J lost 6 bases. This CDR3 has 13 residues. The CDR3 sequence: CASRPFLAGEQYF. The CDR3 nucleotides read TGTGCCAGTAGACCCTTTCTAGCGGGCGAGCAGTACTTC.

The chain recombines TRBV10-1 with TRBJ2-2; D is uncertain. The CDR3 is 14 residues long. V was pared by 1 base and J by 5 bases, with 8 bases between. Germline loops: CDR1 WNHNN, CDR2 SYGVQD (reference sequence). The CDR3 loop is CASSEYSPTGELFF. CDR3 nucleotides: TGCGCCAGCAGTGAGTACAGCCCGACCGGGGAGCTGTTTTTT.

The V gene is TRBV2, the J gene TRBJ1-5; 9 bases fit TRBD1. Germline loops: CDR1 SNHLY, CDR2 FYNNEI. The CDR3 totals 15 residues. Losses at the gene ends were 6 bases for V and 6 bases for J; bases not matched to a gene: 9. The DNA for the CDR3 is TGTGCCAGCAGGGGGGACAGGGTACGGACTCAGCCCCAGCATTTT. It yields the protein CASRGDRVRTQPQHF. Looking up the rest from reference TRBV2 and TRBJ1-5 gives the full variable domain: EPEVTQTPSHQVTQMGQEVILRCVPISNHLYFYWYRQILGQKVEFLVSFYNNEISEKSEIFDDQFSVERPDGSNFTLKIRSTKLEDSAMYFCASRGDRVRTQPQHFGDGTRLSIL.

This clone was observed a single time. The chain is built from TRBV12-3 or TRBV12-4 and TRBJ1-2; no firm D call. Trimming pared 4 bases from V and 8 bases from J, leaving 14 bases between. The CDR3 totals 13 residues. The CDR3 sequence: CASSSAAGRGYTF. The CDR3 DNA is TGTGCCAGCAGTTCCGCGGCGGGTAGGGGCTACACCTTC.

V and J are TRBV29-1 and TRBJ1-1; 8 bases align to TRBD1. Germline loops: CDR1 SQVTM, CDR2 ANQGSEA. This CDR3 contains 15 residues. The V gene end was trimmed by 4 bases and the J gene end by 0 bases; junction bases not matched to a gene: 7. CDR3 in amino acids: CSVGRGLDLNTEAFF. CDR3 bases: TGCAGCGTTGGCAGGGGGCTAGACTTGAACACTGAAGCTTTCTTT.

This chain joins TRBV20-1 and TRBJ2-2; D is ambiguous. V lost 4 bases and J 6 bases, leaving 6 bases between the germline ends. The CDR3 covers 11 residues. Germline V CDR1 and CDR2: DFQATT, SNEGSKA (reference sequence). The CDR3 region has the DNA TGCAGTGCTACATCAGCCGGGGAGCTGTTTTTT. It codes for CSATSAGELFF.

The V call is TRBV2, the J call TRBJ1-1; possible D gene TRBD1, 6 bases. This CDR3 contains 13 residues. Germline V lookup: CDR1 SNHLY, CDR2 FYNNEI. V lost 3 bases and J 10 bases, leaving 15 bases between the germline ends. The CDR3 spells CASSDRGRGTAFF. In DNA form, the CDR3 reads TGTGCCAGCAGTGATAGGGGGAGAGGAACAGCTTTCTTT.